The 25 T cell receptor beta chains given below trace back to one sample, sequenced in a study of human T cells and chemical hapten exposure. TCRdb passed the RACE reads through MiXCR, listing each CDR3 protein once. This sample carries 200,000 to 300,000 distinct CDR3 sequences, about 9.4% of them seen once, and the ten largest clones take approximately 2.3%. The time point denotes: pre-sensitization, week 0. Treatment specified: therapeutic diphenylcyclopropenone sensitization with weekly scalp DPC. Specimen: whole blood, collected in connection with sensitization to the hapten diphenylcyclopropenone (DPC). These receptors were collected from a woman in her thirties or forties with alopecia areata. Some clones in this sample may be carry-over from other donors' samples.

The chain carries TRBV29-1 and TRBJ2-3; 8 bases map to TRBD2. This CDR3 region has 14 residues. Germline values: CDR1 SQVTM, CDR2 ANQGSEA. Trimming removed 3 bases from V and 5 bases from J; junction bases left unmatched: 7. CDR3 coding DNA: TGCAGCGTTGATAGGAGCGGGAGTGGAGATACGCAGTATTTT. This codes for CSVDRSGSGDTQYF.

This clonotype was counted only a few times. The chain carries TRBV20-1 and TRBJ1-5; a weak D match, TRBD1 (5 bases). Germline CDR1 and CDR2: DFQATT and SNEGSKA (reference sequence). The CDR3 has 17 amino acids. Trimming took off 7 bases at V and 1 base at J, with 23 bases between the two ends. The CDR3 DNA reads TGCAGTGGGGTCTCTCTGGGCGGCCCAGGGAGCAATCAGCCCCAGCATTTT. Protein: CSGVSLGGPGSNQPQHF.

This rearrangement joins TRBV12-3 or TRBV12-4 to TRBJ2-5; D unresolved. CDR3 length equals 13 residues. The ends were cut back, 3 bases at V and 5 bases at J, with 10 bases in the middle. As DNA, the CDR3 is TGTGCCAGCAGTTTTCGGCTGGGGGAGACCCAGTACTTC. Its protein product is CASSFRLGETQYF.

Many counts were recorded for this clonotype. CDR3 in DNA: TGCAGCGTGGAGGAACTACAATACAATGAGCAGTTCTTC. Its protein product is CSVEELQYNEQFF. The chain uses TRBV29-1 and TRBJ2-1, with a tentative D call TRBD2 (5 bases). V lost 6 bases and J 4 bases, leaving 13 bases between the germline ends. This CDR3 spans 13 amino acids. Germline values: CDR1 SQVTM, CDR2 ANQGSEA.

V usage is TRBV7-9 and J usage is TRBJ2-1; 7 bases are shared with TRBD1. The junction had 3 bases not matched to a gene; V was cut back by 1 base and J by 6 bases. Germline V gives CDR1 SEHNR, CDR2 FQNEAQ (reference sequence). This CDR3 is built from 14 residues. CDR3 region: CASSLGQGFNEQFF. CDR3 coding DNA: TGTGCCAGCAGCTTAGGACAGGGTTTCAATGAGCAGTTCTTC.

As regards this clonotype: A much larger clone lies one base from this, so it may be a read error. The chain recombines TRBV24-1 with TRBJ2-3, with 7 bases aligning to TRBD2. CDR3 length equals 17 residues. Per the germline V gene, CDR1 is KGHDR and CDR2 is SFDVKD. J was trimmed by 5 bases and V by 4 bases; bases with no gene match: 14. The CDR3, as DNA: TGTGCCACCAGTGACCCGACTAGCCCCACTCAAGTAGATACGCAGTATTTT. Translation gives CATSDPTSPTQVDTQYF.

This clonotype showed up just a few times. The CDR3 DNA reads TGTGCCAGCAGTAAGCTAGGCCCCGACAATGAGCAGTTCTTC. Its translation: CASSKLGPDNEQFF. The chain links TRBV6-2 or TRBV6-3 to TRBJ2-1; D not certain. In germline, CDR1 is MNHEY, CDR2 SVGEGT. The V gene lost 5 bases and the J gene lost 5 bases, with 13 bases spanning the gap. This CDR3 region has 14 residues.

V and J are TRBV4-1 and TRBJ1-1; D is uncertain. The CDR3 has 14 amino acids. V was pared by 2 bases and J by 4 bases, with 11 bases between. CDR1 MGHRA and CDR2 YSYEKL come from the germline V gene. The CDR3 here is CASSQSPHRTEAFF. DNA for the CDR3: TGCGCCAGCAGCCAATCCCCGCATCGCACTGAAGCTTTCTTT.

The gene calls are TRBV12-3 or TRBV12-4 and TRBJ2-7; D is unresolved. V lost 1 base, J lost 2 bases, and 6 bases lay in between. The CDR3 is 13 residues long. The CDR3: CASSLDGPYEQYF. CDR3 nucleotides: TGTGCCAGCAGTTTAGATGGGCCCTACGAGCAGTACTTC.

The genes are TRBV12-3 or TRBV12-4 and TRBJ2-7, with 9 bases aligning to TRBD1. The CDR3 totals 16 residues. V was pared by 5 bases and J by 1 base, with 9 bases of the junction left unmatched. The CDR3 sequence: CASSLLTGGSSYEQYF. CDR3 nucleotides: TGTGCCAGCAGTCTCTTGACAGGGGGTTCGTCCTACGAGCAGTACTTC.

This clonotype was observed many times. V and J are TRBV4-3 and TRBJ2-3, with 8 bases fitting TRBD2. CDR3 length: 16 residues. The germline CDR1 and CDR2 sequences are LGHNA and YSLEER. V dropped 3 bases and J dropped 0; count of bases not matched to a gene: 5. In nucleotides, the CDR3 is TGCGCCAGCAGCCAGCAACTAGCGGCTAGCACAGATACGCAGTATTTT. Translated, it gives CASSQQLAASTDTQYF.

CDR3 protein: CASRETVTYTF. The CDR3 coding sequence is TGTGCCAGCAGAGAGACAGTGACATACACCTTC. The chain carries TRBV21-1 and TRBJ1-2; the D call TRBD1 from the table was never checked on the DNA. TRBV21-1 is termed a pseudogene. The CDR3 is 11 amino acids.

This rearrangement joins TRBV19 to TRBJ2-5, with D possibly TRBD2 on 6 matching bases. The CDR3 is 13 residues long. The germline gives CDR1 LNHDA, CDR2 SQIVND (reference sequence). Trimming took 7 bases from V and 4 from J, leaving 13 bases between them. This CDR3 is CASTTGVGETQYF. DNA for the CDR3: TGTGCCAGTACAACGGGGGTTGGAGAGACCCAGTACTTC.

CDR3 sequence reads: CASSRLSAYNEQFF. DNA for the CDR3: TGTGCCAGCAGCCGCTTAAGTGCCTACAATGAGCAGTTCTTC. The rearrangement links TRBV7-2 to TRBJ2-1; D is ambiguous. The germline CDR1 and CDR2 sequences are SGHTA and FQGNSA. This CDR3 region has 14 residues. With 5 bases removed from V and 2 bases from J, the gap between germline ends came to 10 bases.

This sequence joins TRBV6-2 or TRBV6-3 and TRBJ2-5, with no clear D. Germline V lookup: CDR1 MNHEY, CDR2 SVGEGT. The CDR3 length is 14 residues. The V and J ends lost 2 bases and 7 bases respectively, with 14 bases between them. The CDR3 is CASSYGGTTGTQYF. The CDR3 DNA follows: TGTGCCAGCAGTTACGGCGGAACCACCGGGACCCAGTACTTC.

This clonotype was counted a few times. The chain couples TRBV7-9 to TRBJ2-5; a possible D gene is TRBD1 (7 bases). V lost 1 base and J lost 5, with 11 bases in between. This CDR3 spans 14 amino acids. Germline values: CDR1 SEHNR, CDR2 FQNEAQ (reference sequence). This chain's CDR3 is CASSLVQGGETQYF. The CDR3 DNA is TGTGCCAGCAGCTTAGTCCAGGGGGGTGAGACCCAGTACTTC.

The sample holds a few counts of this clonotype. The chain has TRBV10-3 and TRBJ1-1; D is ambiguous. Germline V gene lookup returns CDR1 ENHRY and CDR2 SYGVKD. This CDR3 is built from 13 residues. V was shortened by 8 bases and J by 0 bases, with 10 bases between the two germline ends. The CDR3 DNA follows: TGTGCCATCGGTTACGGTATGAACACTGAAGCTTTCTTT. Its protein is CAIGYGMNTEAFF.

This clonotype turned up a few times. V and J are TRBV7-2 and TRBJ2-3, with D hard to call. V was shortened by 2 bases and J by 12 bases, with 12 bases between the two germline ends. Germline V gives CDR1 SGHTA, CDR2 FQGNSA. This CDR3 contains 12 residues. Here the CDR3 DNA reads TGTGCCAGCAGCTTACAGTTTCCGATTCAGTATTTT. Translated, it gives CASSLQFPIQYF.

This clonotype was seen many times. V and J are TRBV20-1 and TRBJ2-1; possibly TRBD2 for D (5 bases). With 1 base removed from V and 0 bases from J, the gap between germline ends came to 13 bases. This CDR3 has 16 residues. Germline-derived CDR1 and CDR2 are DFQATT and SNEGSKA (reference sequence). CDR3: CSARVASGSSYNEQFF. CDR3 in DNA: TGCAGTGCTAGAGTGGCCAGCGGTAGCTCCTACAATGAGCAGTTCTTC.

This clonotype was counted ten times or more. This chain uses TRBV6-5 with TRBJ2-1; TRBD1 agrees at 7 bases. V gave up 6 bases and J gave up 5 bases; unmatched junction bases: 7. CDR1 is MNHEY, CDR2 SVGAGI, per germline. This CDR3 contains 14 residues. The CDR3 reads CASRPGQRNNEQFF. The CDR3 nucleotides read TGTGCCAGCAGGCCGGGACAGCGTAACAATGAGCAGTTCTTC.

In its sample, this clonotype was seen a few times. CDR3 residues: CAISGDRGNYGYTF. CDR3 in DNA: TGTGCCATCAGCGGGGACAGGGGAAACTATGGCTACACCTTC. The chain is built from TRBV10-3 and TRBJ1-2, with 10 bases matching TRBD1. The germline V gene encodes CDR1 ENHRY and CDR2 SYGVKD. The V gene end was trimmed by 6 bases and the J gene end by 2 bases; junction bases not matched to a gene: 3. The CDR3 loop spans 14 amino acids.

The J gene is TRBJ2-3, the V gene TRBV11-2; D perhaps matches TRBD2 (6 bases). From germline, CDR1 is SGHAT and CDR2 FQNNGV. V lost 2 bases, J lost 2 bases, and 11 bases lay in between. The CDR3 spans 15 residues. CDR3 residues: CASSLLGGNTDTQYF. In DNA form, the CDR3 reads TGTGCCAGCAGCTTATTAGGCGGGAACACAGATACGCAGTATTTT.

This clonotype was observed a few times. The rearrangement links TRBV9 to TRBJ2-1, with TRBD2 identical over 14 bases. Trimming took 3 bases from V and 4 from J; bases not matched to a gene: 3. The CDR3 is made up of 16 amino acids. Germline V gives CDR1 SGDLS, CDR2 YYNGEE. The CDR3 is CASSETSGRVYNEQFF. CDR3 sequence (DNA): TGTGCCAGCAGCGAGACTAGCGGGAGGGTATACAATGAGCAGTTCTTC. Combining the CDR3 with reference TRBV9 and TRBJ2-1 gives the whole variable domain DSGVTQTPKHLITATGQRVTLRCSPRSGDLSVYWYQQSLDQGLQFLIQYYNGEERAKGNILERFSAQQFPDLHSELNLSSLELGDSALYFCASSETSGRVYNEQFFGPGTRLTVL.

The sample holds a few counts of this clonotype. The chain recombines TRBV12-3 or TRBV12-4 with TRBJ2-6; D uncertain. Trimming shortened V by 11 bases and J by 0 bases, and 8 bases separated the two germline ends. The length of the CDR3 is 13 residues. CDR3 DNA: TGTGCCGGACGGCGCTCTGGGGCCAACGTCCTGACTTTC. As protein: CAGRRSGANVLTF.

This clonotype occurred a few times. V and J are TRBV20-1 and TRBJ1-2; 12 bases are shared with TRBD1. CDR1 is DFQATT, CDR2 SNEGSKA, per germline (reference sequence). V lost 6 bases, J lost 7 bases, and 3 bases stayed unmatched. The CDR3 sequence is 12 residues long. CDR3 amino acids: CSAGQGATGYTF. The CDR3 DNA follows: TGCAGTGCGGGACAGGGGGCTACTGGCTACACCTTC.